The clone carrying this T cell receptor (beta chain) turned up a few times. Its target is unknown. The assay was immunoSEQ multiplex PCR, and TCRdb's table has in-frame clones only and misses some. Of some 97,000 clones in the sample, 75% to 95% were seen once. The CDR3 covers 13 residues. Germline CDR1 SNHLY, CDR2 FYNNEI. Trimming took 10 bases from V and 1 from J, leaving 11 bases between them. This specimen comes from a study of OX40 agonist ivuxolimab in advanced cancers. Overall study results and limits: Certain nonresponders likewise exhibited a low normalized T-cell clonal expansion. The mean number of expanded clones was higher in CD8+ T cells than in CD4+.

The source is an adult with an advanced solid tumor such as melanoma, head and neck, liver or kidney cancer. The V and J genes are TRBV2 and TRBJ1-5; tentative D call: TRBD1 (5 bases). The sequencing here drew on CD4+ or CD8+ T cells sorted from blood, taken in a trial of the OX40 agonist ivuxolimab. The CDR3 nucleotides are TGTGCCACCCGCCGGGACAGCAATCAGCCCCAGCATTTT. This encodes CATRRDSNQPQHF.